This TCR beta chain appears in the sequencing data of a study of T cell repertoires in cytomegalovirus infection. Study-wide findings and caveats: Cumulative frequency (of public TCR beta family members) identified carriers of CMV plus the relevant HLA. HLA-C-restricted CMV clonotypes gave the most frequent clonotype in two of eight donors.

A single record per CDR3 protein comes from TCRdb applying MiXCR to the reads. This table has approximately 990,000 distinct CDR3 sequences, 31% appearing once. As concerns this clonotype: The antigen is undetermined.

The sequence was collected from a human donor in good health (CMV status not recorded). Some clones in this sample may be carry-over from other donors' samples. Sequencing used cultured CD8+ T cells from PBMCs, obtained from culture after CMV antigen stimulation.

In DNA, the CDR3 is TGTGCCAGCAGCCAAGTCGAAGGTCGACTAGCGGGGGGGCACGAGACCCAGTACTTC. Its protein product is CASSQVEGRLAGGHETQYF. The chain links TRBV3-1 to TRBJ2-5; 14 bases fit TRBD2. The CDR3 is made up of 19 amino acids. Germline values: CDR1 LGHDT, CDR2 YNNKEL (reference sequence). Trimming cost V 1 base and J 5 bases; bases outside gene matches: 12.